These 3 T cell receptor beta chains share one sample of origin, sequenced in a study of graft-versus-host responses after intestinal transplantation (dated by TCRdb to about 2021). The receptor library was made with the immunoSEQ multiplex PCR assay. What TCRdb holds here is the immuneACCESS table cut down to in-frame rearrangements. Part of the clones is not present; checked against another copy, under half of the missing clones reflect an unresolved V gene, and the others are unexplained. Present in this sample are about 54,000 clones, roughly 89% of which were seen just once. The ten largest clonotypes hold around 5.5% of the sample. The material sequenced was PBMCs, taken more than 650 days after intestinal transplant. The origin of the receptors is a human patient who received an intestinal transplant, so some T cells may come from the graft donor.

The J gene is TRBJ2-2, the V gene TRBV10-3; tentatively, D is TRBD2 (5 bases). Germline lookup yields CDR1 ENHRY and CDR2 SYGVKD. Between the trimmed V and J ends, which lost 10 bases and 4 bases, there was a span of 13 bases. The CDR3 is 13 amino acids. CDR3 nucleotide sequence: TGTGCCAGCCAAGAGAGGGTCACCGGGGAGCTGTTTTTT. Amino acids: CASQERVTGELFF.

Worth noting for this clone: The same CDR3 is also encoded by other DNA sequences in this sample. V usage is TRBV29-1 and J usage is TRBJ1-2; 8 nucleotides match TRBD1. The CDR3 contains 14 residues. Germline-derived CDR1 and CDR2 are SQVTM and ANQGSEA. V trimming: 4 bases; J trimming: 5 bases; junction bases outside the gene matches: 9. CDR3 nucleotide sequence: TGCAGCGTTGTAGGAGACAGGGGAGAATATGGCTACACCTTC. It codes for CSVVGDRGEYGYTF.

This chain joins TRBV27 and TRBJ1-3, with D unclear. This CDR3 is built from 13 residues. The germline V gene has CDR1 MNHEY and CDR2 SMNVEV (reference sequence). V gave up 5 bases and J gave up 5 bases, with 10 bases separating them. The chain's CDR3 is CASSEDGRNTIYF. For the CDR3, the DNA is TGTGCCAGCAGTGAGGACGGTAGAAACACCATATATTTT.